This T cell receptor beta chain was found in a study of molecular identifiers for immune sequencing clone quantification. Study-level results: Highly expanded clones may be undercounted when identical TCR molecules share barcodes.

Germline V CDR1 and CDR2: SGHAT, FQNNGV. CDR3 length equals 15 residues. With 1 base removed from V and 0 bases from J, the gap between germline ends came to 8 bases. About this clonotype: As yet, its antigen is unknown.

Naive CD8 sequencing libraries were generated from 20,000 to 1,000,000 sorted cells, with 10%, 30% or 50% RNA as input. Naive CD8 T cells were picked out by sorting for CD8+CD4-CCR7+CD45RA+. Each CDR3 protein gets one entry after TCRdb re-called the PCR reads with MiXCR. The table has some 320,000 distinct CDR3 sequences, roughly 23% seen once. The chain uses TRBV11-2 and TRBJ2-3; no definite D call. The sequenced sample consisted of naive CD8+ T cells from blood, with Jurkat cell RNA spiked in. Subset described: FACS-sorted CD8+CD4-CCR7+CD45RA+ naive T cells. This TCR came from a human donor in good health. Some libraries in this study had Jurkat cell RNA spiked in. This chain's CDR3 is CASSLAVVSTDTQYF. CDR3 nucleotides: TGTGCCAGCAGCTTAGCGGTGGTAAGCACAGATACGCAGTATTTT.